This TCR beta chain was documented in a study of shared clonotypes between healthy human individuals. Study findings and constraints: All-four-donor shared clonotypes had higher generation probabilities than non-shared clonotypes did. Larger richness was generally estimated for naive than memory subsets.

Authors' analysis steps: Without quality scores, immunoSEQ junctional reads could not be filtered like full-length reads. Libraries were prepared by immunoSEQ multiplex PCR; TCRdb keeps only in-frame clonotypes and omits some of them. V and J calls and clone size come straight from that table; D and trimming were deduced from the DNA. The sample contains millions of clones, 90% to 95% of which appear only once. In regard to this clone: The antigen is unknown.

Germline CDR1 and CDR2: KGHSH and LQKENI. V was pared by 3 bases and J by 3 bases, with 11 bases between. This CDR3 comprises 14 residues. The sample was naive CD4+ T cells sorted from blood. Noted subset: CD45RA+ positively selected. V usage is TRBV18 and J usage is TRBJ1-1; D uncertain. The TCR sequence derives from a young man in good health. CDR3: CASSPMNRHTEAFF. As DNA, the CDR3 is TGTGCCAGCTCACCTATGAATCGACACACTGAAGCTTTCTTT.